This T cell receptor beta chain was recorded in a study of human T cells and chemical hapten exposure (dated by TCRdb to the early 2020s). Context from the whole study: For sensitization, 2% DPC in acetone was applied to an approximately 2 cm by approximately 2 cm area of upper inner arm skin. Libraries were pooled for sequencing, and per-sample TCR yields varied mainly because of small differences in library volumes within the pool. For TCR sequencing, blood came from about 28 alopecia patients at anywhere from one to four time points (pre-sensitization, 2, 6 and 24 weeks). Blood samples were taken from patients before sensitization (week 0) and then at 2, 6 and about 24 weeks after DPC sensitization. Peripheral blood TCR repertoire changes were tracked in vivo in alopecia patients during primary and secondary sensitization to the hapten diphenylcyclopropenone (DPC). Patch testing on the upper back used Finn chambers containing 0.01% DPC, with scoring done after 6 days according to International Contact Dermatitis Research Group standards. Most of the patients in the cohort were female, and the cohort covered alopecia areata with under or over 50% scalp involvement, alopecia totalis and alopecia universalis. Patients additionally received weekly therapeutic DPC doses to the scalp throughout the roughly 25-week study period. The investigation overall reported the following: The number of TCRs above 1 in 1000 frequency did not change with DPC sensitization; there was no evidence of global repertoire structure alterations. After repeated subsampling, changes were observed in the strength of the expansion versus patch-test correlation and in the threshold at which the correlation became significant. Expanded TCRs formed significantly more large CDR3 similarity clusters than pre-sensitization or healthy control sets, consistent with antigen-driven responses. All patients had alopecia, a presumed autoimmune disease, so their immune response might differ from that of healthy individuals. The number of PT1 expanded TCRs positively correlated with patch test score, significant at thresholds 8, 16 and 32 but not 4.

The library was obtained by RACE. Sequencer: NextSeq 500. Library preparation attached unique molecular identifiers to individual cDNA molecules for quantitative, reproducible TCR counting. Each blood RNA sample was used to sequence both TCR alpha and TCR beta chains. On the authors' methods: The median number of TCRs per sample was roughly 94,000, ranging from about 23,224 to 700,000. V, J and CDR3 annotation of the TCR reads was performed with the Decombinator software suite. For PS versus PT1 abundance plots, all samples were subsampled to the same number of TCRs (28,000). Expanded TCRs were defined as absent before sensitization and observed at least eight times at the 2-week time point. TCRdb trimmed public reads at Q25 via fastp, called clones via MiXCR and kept in-frame beta chains. Merged by CDR3 protein, the rows form single entries marked with the most common genes and DNA. TCRdb, not the original authors, processed these V and J calls. In all, the sample holds under 400,000 distinct CDR3 sequences, and about 5.1% of those were seen once. The ten largest account for around 2.6% of the sample.

The sample holds many counts of this clonotype. Its antigen is still unknown. Qualities for individual bases were not recorded, and no much larger clone is one base off. What this sample's time point label stands for: pre-sensitization, week 0. This sample's treatment or condition label indicates: therapeutic diphenylcyclopropenone sensitization with weekly scalp DPC. Blood at each patch-test visit was drawn before the patch test was applied. Patients were considered eligible if aged 18 to 70, diagnosed with alopecia and deemed suitable for DPC therapy, and patients were excluded if pregnant. Total RNA was extracted from unfractionated whole blood collected in Tempus Blood RNA tubes. Sample: whole blood, taken in connection with sensitization to the hapten diphenylcyclopropenone (DPC). The sequence came from a woman in her 50s with alopecia areata. Some clones in this sample may be carry-over from other donors' samples.

The CDR3 reads CASSESGENSPLHF. The nucleotides read TGTGCCAGCAGTGAGTCGGGCGAGAATTCACCCCTCCACTTT. The V and J genes are TRBV6-4 and TRBJ1-6; the D gene is not confidently resolved. CDR1 and CDR2, looked up from the germline V gene, are MRHNA and SNTAGT. Trimming takes 3 bases from V and 7 bases from J, and the germline ends sit 10 bases apart. Inclusive of the bounding cysteine and phenylalanine, the CDR3 is 14 residues long. Only CDR3 DNA is held: 42 bases, read in frame from base 1.